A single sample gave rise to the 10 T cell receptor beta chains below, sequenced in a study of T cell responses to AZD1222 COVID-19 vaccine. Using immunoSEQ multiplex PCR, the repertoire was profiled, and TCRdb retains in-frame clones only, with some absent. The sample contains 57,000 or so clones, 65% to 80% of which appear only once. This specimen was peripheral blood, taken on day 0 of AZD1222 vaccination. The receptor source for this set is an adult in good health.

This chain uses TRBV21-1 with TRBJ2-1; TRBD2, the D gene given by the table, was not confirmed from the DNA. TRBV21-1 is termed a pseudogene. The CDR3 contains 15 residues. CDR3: CASSRGRGRYNEQFF. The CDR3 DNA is TGTGCCAGCAGCAGGGGGCGGGGGAGATACAATGAGCAGTTCTTC.

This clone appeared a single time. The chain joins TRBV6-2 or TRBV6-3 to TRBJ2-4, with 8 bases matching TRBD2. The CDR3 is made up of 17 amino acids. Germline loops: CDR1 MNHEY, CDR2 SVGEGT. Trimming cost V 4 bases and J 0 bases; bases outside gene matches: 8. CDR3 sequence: CASSSLAGNQAKNIQYF. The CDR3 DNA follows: TGTGCCAGCAGTTCCCTAGCGGGTAACCAAGCCAAAAACATTCAGTACTTC.

CDR3 sequence reads: CASSFLRGEQFF. The DNA for the CDR3 is TGTGCCAGCAGCTTCCTAAGGGGCGAGCAGTTCTTC. V usage is TRBV5-8 and J usage is TRBJ2-1, with D maybe TRBD1 (5 bases). The CDR3 is 12 residues long. Germline lookup yields CDR1 SGHTS and CDR2 YDEGEE. Deletions cut 2 bases from V and 10 bases from J, with 10 bases between.

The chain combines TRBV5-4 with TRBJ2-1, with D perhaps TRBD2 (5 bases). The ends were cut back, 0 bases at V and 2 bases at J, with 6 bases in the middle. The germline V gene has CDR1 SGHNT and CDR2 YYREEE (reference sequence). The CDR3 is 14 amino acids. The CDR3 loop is CASSLAGAYNEQFF. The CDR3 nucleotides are TGTGCCAGCAGCTTGGCCGGGGCCTACAATGAGCAGTTCTTC.

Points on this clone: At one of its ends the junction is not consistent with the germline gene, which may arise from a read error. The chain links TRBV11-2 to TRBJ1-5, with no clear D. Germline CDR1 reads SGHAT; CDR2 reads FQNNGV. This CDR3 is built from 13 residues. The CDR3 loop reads CASSLDSNPPQHF. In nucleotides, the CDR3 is TGTGCCAGCAGCTTAGATTCGAATCCGCCCCAGCATTTT.

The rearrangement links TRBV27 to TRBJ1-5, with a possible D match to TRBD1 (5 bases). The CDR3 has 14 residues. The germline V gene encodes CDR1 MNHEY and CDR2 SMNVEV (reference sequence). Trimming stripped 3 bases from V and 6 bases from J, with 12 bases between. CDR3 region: CASSLSRGGQPQHF. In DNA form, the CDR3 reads TGTGCCAGCAGTTTGTCGAGGGGAGGTCAGCCCCAGCATTTT.

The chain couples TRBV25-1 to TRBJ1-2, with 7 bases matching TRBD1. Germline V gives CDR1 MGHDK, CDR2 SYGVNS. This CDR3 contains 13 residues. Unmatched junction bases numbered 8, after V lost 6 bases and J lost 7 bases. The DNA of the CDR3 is TGTGCCAGCAGACCCGAAGGGGGCCTTGGCTACACCTTC. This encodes CASRPEGGLGYTF.

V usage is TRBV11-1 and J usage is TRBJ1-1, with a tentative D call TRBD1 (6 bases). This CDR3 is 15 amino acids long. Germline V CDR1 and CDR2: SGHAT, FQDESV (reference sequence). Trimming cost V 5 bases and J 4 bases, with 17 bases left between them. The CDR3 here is CASSRLGGGVTEAFF. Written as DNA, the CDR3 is TGTGCCAGCAGCCGCCTCGGGGGGGGCGTCACTGAAGCTTTCTTT.

The CDR3 DNA follows: TGTGCCAGCAGCTTACTCCCCCGGGACACTGAAGCTTTCTTT. This codes for CASSLLPRDTEAFF. V gene TRBV7-2 combines with J gene TRBJ1-1; D is ambiguous. Germline lookup yields CDR1 SGHTA and CDR2 FQGNSA. The CDR3 contains 14 residues. With 2 bases removed from V and 3 bases from J, the gap between germline ends came to 10 bases.

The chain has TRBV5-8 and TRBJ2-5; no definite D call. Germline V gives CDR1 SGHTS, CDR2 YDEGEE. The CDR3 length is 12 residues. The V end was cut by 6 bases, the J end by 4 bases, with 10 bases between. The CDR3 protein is CASTPEIETQYF. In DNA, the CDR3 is TGTGCCAGCACCCCCGAGATAGAGACCCAGTACTTC.